What follows are 6 T cell receptor beta chains derived from one specimen sequenced in a study of T cell changes during pregnancy in multiple sclerosis. The table came from immunoSEQ multiplex PCR; TCRdb's copy has only in-frame clones and leaves some out. The table has roughly 40,000 clones, more than 85% seen once. This specimen was CD8+ T cells from peripheral blood mononuclear cells, taken in the first trimester of pregnancy. These receptors came from a female donor with multiple sclerosis, enrolled in a pregnancy study.

The chain is built from TRBV6-5 and TRBJ2-7, with a tentative D call TRBD1 (6 bases). The germline V and J ends were trimmed by 3 bases and 2 bases, with 11 bases remaining between them. CDR1 and CDR2 from the germline V gene are MNHEY and SVGAGI. The CDR3 spans 14 residues. The CDR3 DNA is TGTGCCAGCAGTTATGGCCCAGGGGCCTACGAGCAGTACTTC. Translating it yields CASSYGPGAYEQYF.

The chain's CDR3 is CASSFEFDYNSPLHF. CDR3 DNA: TGTGCCAGCAGTTTTGAGTTCGACTACAATTCACCCCTCCACTTT. V usage is TRBV6-5 and J usage is TRBJ1-6; D gene unclear. The CDR3 contains 15 residues. CDR1 is MNHEY and CDR2 is SVGAGI in the germline V gene. The germline V and J ends were trimmed by 4 bases and 7 bases, with 14 bases remaining between them.

This clone came up once. The chain is built from TRBV10-3 and TRBJ1-1; tentative D call: TRBD1 (6 bases). Trimming took 5 bases from V and 5 from J, leaving 24 bases between them. This CDR3 is 17 amino acids long. In germline, CDR1 is ENHRY, CDR2 SYGVKD. As DNA, the CDR3 is TGTGCCATCAGTCCATCACGGTTGGGGAGGGGGGTTACTGAAGCTTTCTTT. Amino acids: CAISPSRLGRGVTEAFF.

V gene TRBV9 combines with J gene TRBJ1-4, with D unresolved. Between the trimmed V and J ends, which lost 2 bases and 0 bases, there was a span of 11 bases. The CDR3 spans 16 residues. Per the germline V gene, CDR1 is SGDLS and CDR2 is YYNGEE. The CDR3 here is CASSVAGSATNEKLFF. The CDR3 coding sequence is TGTGCCAGCAGCGTCGCGGGGTCCGCAACTAATGAAAAACTGTTTTTT.

The genes are TRBV2 and TRBJ2-7; 8 nucleotides agree with TRBD1. With V trimmed by 4 bases and J by 4 bases, 3 bases remained unmatched. CDR3 length: 13 amino acids. Germline values: CDR1 SNHLY, CDR2 FYNNEI. The CDR3 is CASSGTGTYEQYF. CDR3 nucleotide sequence: TGTGCCAGCAGTGGGACAGGGACATACGAGCAGTACTTC.

The rearrangement uses TRBV5-8 and TRBJ2-2, with TRBD1 as a possible D gene (5 bases). Germline V gene lookup returns CDR1 SGHTS and CDR2 YDEGEE. This CDR3 region has 16 residues. V lost 0 bases and J 6 bases, leaving 15 bases between the germline ends. The CDR3 reads CASSLVRGQGSGELFF. The CDR3 nucleotides read TGTGCCAGCAGCTTGGTTCGCGGCCAGGGTTCCGGGGAGCTGTTTTTT.